This T cell receptor beta chain was captured in a study of OX40 agonist ivuxolimab in advanced cancers. Sequencing was performed with immunoSEQ multiplex PCR; in TCRdb, only in-frame clones are kept and a portion is missing. The data hold roughly 82,000 clones, with less than 90% observed a single time. CDR3 length equals 16 residues. Trimming removed 4 bases at V and 0 bases at J, with 13 bases between. Per the germline V gene, CDR1 is SGHNT and CDR2 is YYREEE (reference sequence). The V call is TRBV5-4, the J call TRBJ1-4, with D uncertain. Sequenced here: CD4+ or CD8+ T cells sorted from blood, sampled in a trial of the OX40 agonist ivuxolimab. This receptor was taken from an adult with an advanced solid tumor such as melanoma, head and neck, liver or kidney cancer. The CDR3 here is CASSTWRAATNEKLFF. The CDR3 region has the DNA TGTGCCAGCAGCACCTGGAGAGCTGCAACTAATGAAAAACTGTTTTTT.